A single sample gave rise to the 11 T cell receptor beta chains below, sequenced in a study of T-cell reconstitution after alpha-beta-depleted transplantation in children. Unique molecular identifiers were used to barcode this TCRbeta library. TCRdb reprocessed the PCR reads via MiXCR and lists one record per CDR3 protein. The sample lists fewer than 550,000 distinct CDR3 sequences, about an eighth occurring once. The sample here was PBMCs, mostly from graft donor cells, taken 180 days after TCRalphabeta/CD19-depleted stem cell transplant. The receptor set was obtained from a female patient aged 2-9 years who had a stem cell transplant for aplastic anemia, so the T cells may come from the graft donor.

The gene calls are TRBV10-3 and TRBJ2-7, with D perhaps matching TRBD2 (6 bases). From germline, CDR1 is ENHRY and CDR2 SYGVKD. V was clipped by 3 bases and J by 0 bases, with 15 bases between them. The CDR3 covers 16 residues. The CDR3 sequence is CAISDLPGDSSYEQYF. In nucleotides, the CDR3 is TGTGCCATCAGTGATCTTCCGGGAGATAGCTCCTACGAGCAGTACTTC.

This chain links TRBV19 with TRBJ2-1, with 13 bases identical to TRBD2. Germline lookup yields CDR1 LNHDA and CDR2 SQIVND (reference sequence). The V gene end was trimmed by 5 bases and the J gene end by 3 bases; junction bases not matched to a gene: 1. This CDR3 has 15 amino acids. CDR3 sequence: CASSGTSGIYNEQFF. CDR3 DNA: TGTGCCAGTAGTGGGACTAGCGGGATCTACAATGAGCAGTTCTTC.

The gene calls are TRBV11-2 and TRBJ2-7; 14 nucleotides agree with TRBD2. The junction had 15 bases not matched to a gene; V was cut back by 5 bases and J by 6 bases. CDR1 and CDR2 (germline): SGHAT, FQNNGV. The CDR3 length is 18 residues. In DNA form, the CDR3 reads TGTGCCAGCAGCACGCCGGGACTAGCGGGAGACCCGTTTGGCGAGCAGTACTTC. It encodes CASSTPGLAGDPFGEQYF.

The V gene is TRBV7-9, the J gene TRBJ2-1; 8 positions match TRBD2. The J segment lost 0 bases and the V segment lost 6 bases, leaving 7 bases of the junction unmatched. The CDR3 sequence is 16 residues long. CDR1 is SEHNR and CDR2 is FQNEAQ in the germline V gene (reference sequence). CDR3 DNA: TGTGCCAGCAGAGCACTAGCGGAGAGCTCCTACAATGAGCAGTTCTTC. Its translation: CASRALAESSYNEQFF.

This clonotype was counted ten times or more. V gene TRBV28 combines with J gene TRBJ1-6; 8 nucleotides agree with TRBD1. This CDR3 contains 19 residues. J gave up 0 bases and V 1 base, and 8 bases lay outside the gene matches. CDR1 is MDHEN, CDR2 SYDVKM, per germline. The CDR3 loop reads CASSLSDRVGFSYNSPLHF. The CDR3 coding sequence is TGTGCCAGCAGTTTATCGGACAGGGTCGGTTTCTCCTATAATTCACCCCTCCACTTT.

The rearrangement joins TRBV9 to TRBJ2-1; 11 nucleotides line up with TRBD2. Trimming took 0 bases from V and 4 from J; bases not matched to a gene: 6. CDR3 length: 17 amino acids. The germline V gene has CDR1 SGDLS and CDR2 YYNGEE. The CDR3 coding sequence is TGTGCCAGCAGCGTAGACCCGACTAGCGGGGCGTACAATGAGCAGTTCTTC. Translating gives CASSVDPTSGAYNEQFF.

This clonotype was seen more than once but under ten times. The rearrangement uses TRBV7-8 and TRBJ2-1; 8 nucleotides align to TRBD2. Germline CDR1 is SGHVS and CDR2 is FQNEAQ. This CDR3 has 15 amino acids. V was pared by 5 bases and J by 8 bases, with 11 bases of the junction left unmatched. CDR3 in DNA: TGTGCCAGCAGCCAAACTAGCGGAGGCACGGATGAGCAGTTCTTC. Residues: CASSQTSGGTDEQFF.

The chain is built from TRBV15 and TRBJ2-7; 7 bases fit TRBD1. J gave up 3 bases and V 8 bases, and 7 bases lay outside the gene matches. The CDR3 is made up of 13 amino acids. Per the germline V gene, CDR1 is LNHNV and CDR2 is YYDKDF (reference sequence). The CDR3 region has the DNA TGTGCCACCTCGGGTAGACAGGGCTACGAGCAGTACGTC. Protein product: CATSGRQGYEQYV.

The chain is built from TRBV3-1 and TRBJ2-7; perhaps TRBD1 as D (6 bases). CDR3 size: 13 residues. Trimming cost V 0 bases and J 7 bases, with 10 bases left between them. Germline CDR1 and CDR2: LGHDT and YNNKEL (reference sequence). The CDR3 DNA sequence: TGTGCCAGCAGCCAAGATCCAAGGGGGGAGCAGTACGTC. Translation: CASSQDPRGEQYV.

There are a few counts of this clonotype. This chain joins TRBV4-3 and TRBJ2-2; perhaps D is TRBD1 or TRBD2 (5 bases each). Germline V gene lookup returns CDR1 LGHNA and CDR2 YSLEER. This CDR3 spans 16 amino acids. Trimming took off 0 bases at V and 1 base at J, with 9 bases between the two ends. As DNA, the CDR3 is TGCGCCAGCAGCCAAGAGGCAGGGAGGAACACCGGGGAGCTGTTTTTT. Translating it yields CASSQEAGRNTGELFF.

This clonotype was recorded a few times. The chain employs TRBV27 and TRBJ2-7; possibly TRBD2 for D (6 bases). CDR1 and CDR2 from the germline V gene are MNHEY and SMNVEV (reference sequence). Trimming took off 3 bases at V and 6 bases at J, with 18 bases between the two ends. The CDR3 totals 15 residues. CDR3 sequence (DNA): TGTGCCAGCAGTTTCCGACTAGATTTTTTGGGCGAGCAGTACTTC. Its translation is CASSFRLDFLGEQYF.